The rows below give T cell receptor beta chains drawn from one sample of a study of cytomegalovirus exposure and HLA in healthy donors. TCRdb's table, derived via immunoSEQ multiplex PCR, lists solely in-frame clones and lacks some. Of some 140,000 clones listed, 86% are singletons. The sample comprised PBMCs. The receptors shown here come from a man aged 18 to 30 in good health and CMV-seronegative. The CDR3 runs from the conserved cysteine through the conserved F or W. The order of the fields is V gene, CDR3 length, J gene, D gene, clone size, CDR3 protein, CDR3 DNA. The D gene is left open where the match is weak. Clone sizes are given selectively: once, few, many, or a class where the clone is expanded.

>TRBV11-2|15|TRBJ2-5|TRBD2|.
CASSFPPAGQETQYF
TGTGCCAGCAGCTTCCCTCCAGCGGGACAAGAGACCCAGTACTTC
>TRBV27|15|TRBJ2-5|TRBD2|.
CASSFSGITVETQYF
TGTGCCAGCAGTTTTAGCGGGATAACGGTAGAGACCCAGTACTTC
>TRBV6-6|16|TRBJ2-7|TRBD2|.
CASSYPASSGTYEQYF
TGTGCCAGCAGTTACCCAGCCAGTAGCGGGACGTACGAGCAGTACTTC
>TRBV30|11|TRBJ1-3|.|once
CAWSVLNTIYF
TGTGCCTGGAGTGTCTTAAACACCATATATTTT
>TRBV19|14|TRBJ2-7|TRBD2|few
CASSIVAGTYEQYF
TGTGCCAGTAGTATCGTAGCGGGGACCTACGAGCAGTACTTC
>TRBV9|11|TRBJ1-2|.|.
CASSVPGGYTF
TGTGCCAGCAGCGTTCCGGGGGGCTACACCTTC
>TRBV10-3|15|TRBJ2-2|.|.
CAISESRGGTGELFF
TGTGCCATCAGTGAATCCAGAGGGGGCACCGGGGAGCTGTTTTTT
>TRBV15|16|TRBJ1-1|.|.
CATSREGHSKNTEAFF
TGTGCCACCAGCAGAGAAGGTCACAGCAAGAACACTGAAGCTTTCTTT
>TRBV5-6|15|TRBJ2-5|TRBD2|.
CASSNQRGGGETQYF
TGTGCCAGCAGCAACCAGCGGGGGGGCGGAGAGACCCAGTACTTC
>TRBV30|15|TRBJ2-5|TRBD1|.
CAWRLGTGGRETQYF
TGTGCCTGGAGACTGGGGACAGGGGGCCGGGAGACCCAGTACTTC
>TRBV18|14|TRBJ1-1|TRBD1|.
CASSPRQGAAEAFF
TGTGCCAGCTCACCAAGGCAGGGGGCTGCTGAAGCTTTCTTT
>TRBV7-9|15|TRBJ1-2|TRBD1|.
CASSYEDRKGYGYTF
TGTGCCAGCAGCTACGAGGACAGGAAAGGGTATGGCTACACCTTC
>TRBV4-2|14|TRBJ1-2|.|.
CASSQLTGYGGYTF
TGTGCCAGCAGCCAACTTACAGGCTATGGGGGCTACACCTTC
>TRBV5-5|14|TRBJ2-1|TRBD1|.
CASSSWTGGIEQFF
TGTGCCAGCAGCTCCTGGACAGGGGGAATTGAGCAGTTCTTC
>TRBV5-5|16|TRBJ1-6|.|.
CASSLAEGSYNSPLHF
TGTGCCAGCAGCTTGGCTGAGGGCTCCTATAATTCACCCCTCCACTTT
>TRBV29-1|17|TRBJ2-5|TRBD2|.
CSVEDSPLAGGHGTQYF
TGCAGCGTTGAAGATTCTCCCCTAGCGGGGGGGCATGGGACCCAGTACTTC
>TRBV5-1|14|TRBJ2-2|TRBD1|.
CASSFQGEAGELFF
TGCGCCAGCAGCTTCCAGGGGGAAGCCGGGGAGCTGTTTTTT
>TRBV11-2|14|TRBJ2-7|.|.
CASSLDSRGPEQYF
TGTGCCAGCAGCTTAGATAGTAGGGGTCCGGAGCAGTACTTC
>TRBV28|17|TRBJ2-3|TRBD2|.
CASSPASLAASTDTQYF
TGTGCCAGCAGTCCCGCCTCACTAGCGGCGAGCACAGATACGCAGTATTTT
>TRBV27|16|TRBJ2-4|.|.
CASSLGQSGFANIQYF
TGTGCCAGCAGTTTAGGCCAGTCGGGGTTCGCAAACATTCAGTACTTC
>TRBV28|16|TRBJ1-5|TRBD1|.
CASSLRTGKANQPQHF
TGTGCCAGCAGTTTAAGGACAGGGAAGGCGAATCAGCCCCAGCATTTT
>TRBV10-1|18|TRBJ2-3|.|.
CASSETINPGFVGDTQYF
TGCGCCAGCAGTGAAACCATCAACCCAGGGTTTGTGGGAGATACGCAGTATTTT
>TRBV7-6|14|TRBJ2-7|.|.
CASSLGAPPNEQYF
TGTGCCAGCAGCCTAGGGGCGCCCCCCAACGAGCAGTACTTC
>TRBV7-6|17|TRBJ1-2|TRBD1|.
CASSLAPTGKALYGYTF
TGTGCCAGCAGCTTAGCTCCGACAGGGAAGGCACTATACGGCTACACCTTC
>TRBV18|15|TRBJ2-6|TRBD1|.
CASLQGHSGANVLTF
TGTGCCAGCTTACAGGGGCACTCTGGGGCCAACGTCCTGACTTTC
>TRBV30|17|TRBJ2-3|TRBD2|.
CAWSPQIFSGRGDTQYF
TGTGCCTGGAGCCCCCAAATCTTCAGCGGGAGAGGGGATACGCAGTATTTT
>TRBV7-9|17|TRBJ2-3|TRBD2|once
CASSLGGGGLHSDTQYF
TGTGCCAGCAGCTTAGGTGGGGGGGGACTTCACTCCGATACGCAGTATTTT
>TRBV4-3|15|TRBJ1-2|.|.
CASSQETPRVGGYTF
TGCGCCAGCAGCCAAGAGACTCCCAGGGTCGGAGGCTACACCTTC
>TRBV9|15|TRBJ2-5|.|.
CASSALARVQETQYF
TGTGCCAGCAGCGCCCTAGCGAGAGTCCAAGAGACCCAGTACTTC
>TRBV5-1|15|TRBJ1-1|.|.
CASSLSPGGQGEAFF
TGCGCCAGCAGCTTGAGCCCCGGGGGGCAAGGTGAAGCTTTCTTT
>TRBV7-2|17|TRBJ2-1|TRBD2|.
CASSPEGLAGEWNEQFF
TGTGCCAGCAGTCCAGAAGGACTAGCGGGTGAGTGGAATGAGCAGTTCTTC
>TRBV7-6|16|TRBJ2-2|.|.
CASSLSNSGNTGELFF
TGTGCCAGCAGCTTAAGTAATAGCGGGAACACCGGGGAGCTGTTTTTT
>TRBV2|16|TRBJ1-5|.|.
CASSVGANYSNQPQHF
TGTGCCAGCAGTGTGGGGGCCAACTATAGCAATCAGCCCCAGCATTTT
>TRBV15|14|TRBJ2-5|.|.
CATSRDVSQETQYF
TGTGCCACCAGCAGAGATGTCAGCCAAGAGACCCAGTACTTC
>TRBV7-2|15|TRBJ2-3|.|few
CASSFVGAGTDTQYF
TGTGCCAGCAGCTTTGTGGGGGCGGGCACAGATACGCAGTATTTT
>TRBV6-1|15|TRBJ2-2|TRBD2|.
CASRGLAGNTGELFF
TGTGCCAGCAGAGGACTAGCGGGGAACACCGGGGAGCTGTTTTTT
>TRBV27|16|TRBJ2-3|TRBD2|.
CASSLSPSGGKDTQYF
TGTGCCAGCAGTTTGTCGCCTAGCGGGGGGAAAGATACGCAGTATTTT
>TRBV5-6|13|TRBJ2-6|.|.
CASSLARANVLTF
TGTGCCAGCAGCTTGGCTAGGGCCAACGTCCTGACTTTC
>TRBV19|16|TRBJ1-5|.|.
CASSMKSTAANQPQHF
TGTGCCAGTAGTATGAAGTCGACAGCCGCAAATCAGCCCCAGCATTTT
>TRBV6-5|15|TRBJ2-1|TRBD2|.
CASSPRWRGGNEQFF
TGTGCCAGCAGCCCTAGGTGGCGGGGGGGAAATGAGCAGTTCTTC
>TRBV9|14|TRBJ2-1|.|.
CASSQGRTRNEQFF
TGTGCCAGCAGCCAGGGTCGGACGAGAAATGAGCAGTTCTTC
>TRBV14|15|TRBJ2-1|TRBD2|.
CASSIGTSGINEQFF
TGTGCCAGCAGCATCGGGACTAGCGGGATCAATGAGCAGTTCTTC
>TRBV7-9|15|TRBJ1-5|.|.
CASSSQGGGNQPQHF
TGTGCCAGCAGCTCCCAGGGTGGAGGCAATCAGCCCCAGCATTTT
>TRBV29-1|12|TRBJ2-7|TRBD2|.
CSVLSGGGEQYF
TGCAGCGTCCTGAGCGGGGGGGGCGAGCAGTACTTC
>TRBV5-6|15|TRBJ2-7|TRBD1|once
CASSLGGQGAYEQYF
TGTGCCAGCAGCTTGGGAGGACAGGGGGCGTACGAGCAGTACTTC